The 26 T cell receptor beta chains in this list originate from one sample, sequenced in a study of T cell repertoires in cytomegalovirus infection. TCRdb analysed the reads with MiXCR anew, one entry per CDR3 protein. The table includes hundreds of thousands of distinct CDR3 sequences, roughly 9.3% detected once. Sequencing was carried out using PBMCs. The receptors were gathered from a human donor in good health (CMV status not recorded). Some clones in this sample may be carry-over from other donors' samples.

This clonotype has a count of ten or more. The J gene is TRBJ1-6, the V gene TRBV14; D not certain. From germline, CDR1 is SGHDN and CDR2 FVKESK. This CDR3 contains 15 residues. The V end was cut by 0 bases, the J end by 7 bases, with 10 bases between. For the CDR3, the DNA is TGTGCCAGCAGCCAAGAAGGTTTGCCGAATTCACCCCTCCACTTT. The encoded protein is CASSQEGLPNSPLHF.

This clonotype was recorded a few times. This rearrangement joins TRBV20-1 to TRBJ2-3; D is possibly TRBD2 (6 bases). Germline-derived CDR1 and CDR2 are DFQATT and SNEGSKA (reference sequence). CDR3 length: 12 amino acids. Trimming shortened V by 5 bases and J by 6 bases, and 12 bases separated the two germline ends. The CDR3 nucleotides are TGCAGTGCTTTGTGGGGGGAGGATACGCAGTATTTT. Translation: CSALWGEDTQYF.

The rearrangement uses TRBV20-1 and TRBJ2-3; perhaps TRBD2 as D (5 bases). CDR3 size: 17 residues. V dropped 3 bases and J dropped 5 bases, with 24 bases sitting between them. Germline values: CDR1 DFQATT, CDR2 SNEGSKA (reference sequence). The DNA for the CDR3 is TGCAGTGCTAGTCAACCCCCGGGGTTACCTTCCAGAGATACGCAGTATTTT. It encodes CSASQPPGLPSRDTQYF.

This clonotype was counted ten times or more. The V gene is TRBV5-1, the J gene TRBJ2-3; TRBD1 matches 9 bases. Germline V gene lookup returns CDR1 SGHRS and CDR2 YFSETQ. The CDR3 loop spans 16 amino acids. Trimming removed 2 bases from V and 4 bases from J; junction bases left unmatched: 8. The CDR3 spells CASSFSWTGVADTQYF. For the CDR3, the DNA is TGCGCCAGCAGCTTCTCCTGGACAGGGGTGGCAGATACGCAGTATTTT.

The table lists this clonotype with many counts. This chain uses TRBV6-2 or TRBV6-3 with TRBJ1-1, with TRBD1 identical over 7 bases. The trim removed 6 bases at V and 1 base at J, leaving 5 bases unmatched. There are 14 residues in the CDR3. In germline, CDR1 is MNHEY, CDR2 SVGEGT. Here the CDR3 DNA reads TGTGCCAGCAGGCGACAGGGATGGAACACTGAAGCTTTCTTT. Residues: CASRRQGWNTEAFF.

This clonotype was recorded many times. The genes are TRBV28 and TRBJ2-7; a weak D match, TRBD2 (6 bases). The germline V gene has CDR1 MDHEN and CDR2 SYDVKM. The V and J ends lost 4 bases and 4 bases respectively, with 17 bases between them. The CDR3 consists of 15 residues. The CDR3 coding sequence is TGTGCCAGCAGTTCCCGGGGACTGGGACCATACGAGCAGTACGTC. This codes for CASSSRGLGPYEQYV.

This chain joins TRBV29-1 and TRBJ1-1; D may be TRBD1 (6 bases). The CDR3 covers 14 residues. CDR1 and CDR2 from the germline V gene are SQVTM and ANQGSEA. With 8 bases removed from V and 0 bases from J, the gap between germline ends came to 16 bases. In nucleotides, the CDR3 is TGCAGCTCCCAACGGACAGTTTTGAACACTGAAGCTTTCTTT. The encoded protein is CSSQRTVLNTEAFF. The complete variable domain, with remaining parts taken from reference TRBV29-1 and TRBJ1-1, reads SAVISQKPSRDICQRGTSLTIQCQVDSQVTMMFWYRQQPGQSLTLIATANQGSEATYESGFVIDKFPISRPNLTFSTLTVSNMSPEDSSIYLCSSQRTVLNTEAFFGQGTRLTVV.

This clonotype was picked up many times. V and J are TRBV12-3 or TRBV12-4 and TRBJ2-6; D unresolved. CDR3 length equals 17 residues. V was shortened by 5 bases and J by 0 bases, with 14 bases between the two germline ends. In DNA form, the CDR3 reads TGTGCCAGCAGTACTTGGGCTGGGGACTCTGGGGCCAACGTCCTGACTTTC. This encodes CASSTWAGDSGANVLTF.

This clonotype was found many times. The chain recombines TRBV2 with TRBJ1-2; D is perhaps TRBD1 (5 bases). With 6 bases removed from V and 5 bases from J, the gap between germline ends came to 13 bases. This CDR3 spans 13 amino acids. The germline gives CDR1 SNHLY, CDR2 FYNNEI. In DNA form, the CDR3 reads TGTGCCAGCAGGGGGACCGAACTGTATGGCTACACCTTC. This sequence encodes CASRGTELYGYTF.

Worth noting for this clonotype: This may stem from a read error, because a much larger clone lies one nucleotide away. The genes are TRBV11-1 and TRBJ2-1; 8 nucleotides line up with TRBD2. The CDR3 extends over 15 amino acids. Germline-derived CDR1 and CDR2 are SGHAT and FQDESV (reference sequence). The DNA of the CDR3 is TGTGCCTGCAGCCTCACTAGCGGCGCCTACAATGAGCAGTTCTTC. Its translation: CACSLTSGAYNEQFF.

The table lists this clonotype with many counts. The V call is TRBV7-2, the J call TRBJ2-2; the D is unclear. With 4 bases removed from V and 5 bases from J, the gap between germline ends came to 8 bases. This CDR3 is built from 13 residues. In germline, CDR1 is SGHTA, CDR2 FQGNSA. The CDR3 sequence: CASSYSITGELFF. The CDR3 region has the DNA TGTGCCAGCAGCTACAGTATTACCGGGGAGCTGTTTTTT.

Many counts were recorded for this clonotype. This rearrangement joins TRBV7-9 to TRBJ2-5; perhaps TRBD2 as D (5 bases). Germline CDR1 SEHNR, CDR2 FQNEAQ (reference sequence). This CDR3 is 15 amino acids long. The V end lost 4 bases, the J end lost 0 bases, and 12 bases lay between the germline ends. CDR3 in amino acids: CASSSKGSHQETQYF. CDR3 sequence (DNA): TGTGCCAGCAGCTCCAAAGGGAGTCACCAAGAGACCCAGTACTTC.

In its sample, this clonotype was seen many times. The genes are TRBV28 and TRBJ2-1, with D unresolved. Germline CDR1 reads MDHEN; CDR2 reads SYDVKM. The ends were cut back, 5 bases at V and 4 bases at J, with 12 bases in the middle. The CDR3 contains 14 residues. The CDR3 DNA sequence: TGTGCCAGCAGTACCGAGACAACTTACAATGAGCAGTTCTTC. The encoded protein is CASSTETTYNEQFF. The full variable domain, in which reference TRBV28 and TRBJ2-1 provide the parts outside the CDR3, is DVKVTQSSRYLVKRTGEKVFLECVQDMDHENMFWYRQDPGLGLRLIYFSYDVKMKEKGDIPEGYSVSREKKERFSLILESASTNQTSMYLCASSTETTYNEQFFGPGTRLTVL.

V is TRBV12-3 or TRBV12-4 and J is TRBJ1-6; TRBD1 matches at 10 bases. The CDR3 has 15 residues. The ends lost 5 bases at V and 7 bases at J; junction bases unmatched: 5. The CDR3 coding sequence is TGTGCCAGCAGTCTCTCGGACAGGGGGAATTCACCCCTCCACTTT. It translates to CASSLSDRGNSPLHF.

There are many counts of this clonotype. The V and J genes are TRBV2 and TRBJ2-5; weak D call: TRBD1 (6 bases). The CDR3 consists of 13 residues. Trimming took 6 bases from V and 8 from J, leaving 16 bases between them. CDR1 and CDR2 from the germline V gene are SNHLY and FYNNEI. The CDR3 loop reads CASRTGPSGTQYF. In DNA, the CDR3 is TGTGCCAGCAGGACAGGCCCCAGTGGCACCCAGTACTTC.

This clonotype appeared many times. V is TRBV7-3 and J is TRBJ2-2; no clear D gene. Germline CDR1 reads SGHTA; CDR2 reads FQGTGA. V was clipped by 5 bases and J by 7 bases, with 11 bases between them. This CDR3 is built from 13 residues. CDR3 bases: TGTGCCAGCAGCGTGAATGGGGTCGGGGAGCTGTTTTTT. Encoded protein: CASSVNGVGELFF.

The gene calls are TRBV20-1 and TRBJ2-2; the D gene is possibly TRBD1 (5 bases). Deletions cut 0 bases from V and 4 bases from J, with 9 bases between. This CDR3 contains 14 residues. Germline CDR1 reads DFQATT; CDR2 reads SNEGSKA (reference sequence). CDR3 coding DNA: TGCAGTGCTAGAGATTGGCAGGGCACCGGGGAGCTGTTTTTT. Translated, it gives CSARDWQGTGELFF.

This clonotype was seen repeatedly, ten times or more. This chain uses TRBV7-6 with TRBJ2-7; D is uncertain. Germline assignment: CDR1 SGHVS and CDR2 FNYEAQ. The CDR3 loop spans 15 amino acids. The V end was cut by 1 base, the J end by 2 bases, with 12 bases between. CDR3 in amino acids: CASSLEAGLTYEQYV. CDR3 coding DNA: TGTGCCAGCAGCTTAGAGGCAGGTCTGACCTACGAGCAGTACGTC.

V usage is TRBV7-9 and J usage is TRBJ2-5; 11 positions match TRBD1. Germline lookup yields CDR1 SEHNR and CDR2 FQNEAQ (reference sequence). This CDR3 is 16 amino acids long. The junction had 9 bases not matched to a gene; V was cut back by 8 bases and J by 1 base. The CDR3 spells CASAMAGQGAQETQYF. The CDR3 nucleotides are TGTGCCAGCGCCATGGCTGGACAGGGGGCCCAAGAGACCCAGTACTTC.

This clonotype was counted at least ten times. This chain links TRBV20-1 with TRBJ2-3; unclear D gene. This CDR3 is built from 12 residues. Per germline, CDR1 DFQATT and CDR2 SNEGSKA (reference sequence). The CDR3 DNA is TGCAGCCTCAGACCCGGCACAGATACGCAGTATTTT. Protein sequence: CSLRPGTDTQYF.

The sample holds a few counts of this clonotype. This chain joins TRBV29-1 and TRBJ1-2; possibly TRBD1 for D (5 bases). CDR1 and CDR2 from the germline V gene are SQVTM and ANQGSEA. The CDR3 loop spans 11 amino acids. The V gene lost 6 bases and the J gene lost 7 bases, with 12 bases spanning the gap. The CDR3 DNA reads TGCAGCGTCGCGCAGGGTTCTGGCTACACCTTC. Protein sequence: CSVAQGSGYTF.

The J gene is TRBJ2-1, the V gene TRBV20-1; D may be TRBD2 (6 bases). Trimming took off 6 bases at V and 1 base at J, with 19 bases between the two ends. Germline CDR1 and CDR2: DFQATT and SNEGSKA (reference sequence). This CDR3 has 16 amino acids. CDR3 in amino acids: CSAENRDSFSYNEQFF. The CDR3 region has the DNA TGCAGTGCGGAGAACCGGGACTCCTTTTCCTACAATGAGCAGTTCTTC.

This chain uses TRBV13 with TRBJ2-1, with D perhaps TRBD2 (5 bases). CDR1 PRHDT and CDR2 FYEKMQ come from the germline V gene (reference sequence). CDR3 length equals 13 residues. Trimming pared 4 bases from V and 14 bases from J, leaving 18 bases between. CDR3 residues: CASSSTGLPGEFF. CDR3 in DNA: TGTGCCAGCAGCTCCACCGGACTCCCCGGCGAGTTCTTC.

In its sample, this clonotype was seen many times. This chain connects TRBV7-2 to TRBJ1-5; D remains ambiguous. CDR1 SGHTA and CDR2 FQGNSA come from the germline V gene. CDR3 length: 13 residues. V was clipped by 4 bases and J by 6 bases, with 10 bases between them. CDR3 DNA sequence: TGTGCCAGCAGCTCACAGATCGGTCAGCCCCAGCATTTT. This translates into CASSSQIGQPQHF. Full variable domain (outside the CDR3, taken from reference TRBV7-2 and TRBJ1-5): GAGVSQSPSNKVTEKGKDVELRCDPISGHTALYWYRQSLGQGLEFLIYFQGNSAPDKSGLPSDRFSAERTGGSVSTLTIQRTQQEDSAVYLCASSSQIGQPQHFGDGTRLSIL.

This clonotype has at least ten counts. The genes are TRBV12-3 or TRBV12-4 and TRBJ2-7; D remains unclear. V gave up 1 base and J gave up 1 base, with 5 bases separating them. The CDR3 covers 13 residues. This chain's CDR3 is CASSLGPSYEQYF. DNA of the CDR3: TGTGCCAGCAGTTTAGGGCCGTCCTACGAGCAGTACTTC.

Comments on this clonotype: The junction does not match germline at one end; this may be a read error. CDR3 amino acids: CASSLSGLNSEAFF. The CDR3 DNA reads as TGTGCCAGCAGTCTGTCCGGCTTGAACTCTGAAGCTTTCTTT. The chain is built from TRBV6-6 and TRBJ1-1; D gene unclear. The CDR3 covers 14 residues. CDR1 and CDR2 (germline): MNHNY, SVGAGI (reference sequence).